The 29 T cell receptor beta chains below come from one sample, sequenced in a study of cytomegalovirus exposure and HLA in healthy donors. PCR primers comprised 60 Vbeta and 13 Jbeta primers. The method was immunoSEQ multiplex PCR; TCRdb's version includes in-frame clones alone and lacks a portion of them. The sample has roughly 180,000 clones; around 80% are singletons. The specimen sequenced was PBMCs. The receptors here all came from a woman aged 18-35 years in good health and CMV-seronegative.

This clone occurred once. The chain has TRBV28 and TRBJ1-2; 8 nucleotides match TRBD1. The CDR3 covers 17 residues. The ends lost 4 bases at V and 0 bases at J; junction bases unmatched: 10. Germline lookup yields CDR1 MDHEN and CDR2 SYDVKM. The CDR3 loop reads CASSSSGQGHSNYGYTF. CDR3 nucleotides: TGTGCCAGCAGTTCGTCTGGACAGGGCCATTCTAACTATGGCTACACCTTC.

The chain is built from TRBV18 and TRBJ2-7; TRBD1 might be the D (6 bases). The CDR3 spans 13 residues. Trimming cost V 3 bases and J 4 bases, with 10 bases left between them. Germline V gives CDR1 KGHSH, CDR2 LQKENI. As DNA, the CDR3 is TGTGCCAGCTCACCCGACGGACAGTACGAGCAGTACTTC. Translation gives CASSPDGQYEQYF.

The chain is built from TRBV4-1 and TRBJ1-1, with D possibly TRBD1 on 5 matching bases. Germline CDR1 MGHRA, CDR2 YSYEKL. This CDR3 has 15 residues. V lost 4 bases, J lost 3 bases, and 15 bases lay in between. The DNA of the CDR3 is TGCGCCAGCAGCCCTCTGTACGGGGGAGACACTGAAGCTTTCTTT. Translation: CASSPLYGGDTEAFF.

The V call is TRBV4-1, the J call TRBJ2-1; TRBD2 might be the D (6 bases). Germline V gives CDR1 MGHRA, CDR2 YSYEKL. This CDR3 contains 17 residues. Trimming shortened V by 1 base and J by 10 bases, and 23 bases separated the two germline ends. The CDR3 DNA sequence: TGCGCCAGCAGCCAAGGTCAGTTCCCCCCTATGGGGGGAGAGCAGTTCTTC. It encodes CASSQGQFPPMGGEQFF.

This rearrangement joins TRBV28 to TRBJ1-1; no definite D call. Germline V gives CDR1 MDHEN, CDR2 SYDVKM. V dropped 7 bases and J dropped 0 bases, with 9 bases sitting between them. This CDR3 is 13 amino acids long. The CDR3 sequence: CASIGSLNTEAFF. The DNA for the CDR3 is TGTGCCAGCATTGGGAGCCTGAACACTGAAGCTTTCTTT.

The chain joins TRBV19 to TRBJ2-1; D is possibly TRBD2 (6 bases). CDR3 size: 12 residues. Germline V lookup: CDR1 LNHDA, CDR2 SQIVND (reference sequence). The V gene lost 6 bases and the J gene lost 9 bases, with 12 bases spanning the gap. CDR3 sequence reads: CASRWAGGEQFF. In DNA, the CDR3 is TGTGCCAGTAGATGGGCCGGGGGTGAGCAGTTCTTC.

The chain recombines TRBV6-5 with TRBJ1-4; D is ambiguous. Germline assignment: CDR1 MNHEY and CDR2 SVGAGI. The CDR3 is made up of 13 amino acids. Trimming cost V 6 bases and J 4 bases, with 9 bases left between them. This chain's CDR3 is CASRETFNEKLFF. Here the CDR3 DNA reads TGTGCCAGCAGGGAGACTTTTAATGAAAAACTGTTTTTT.

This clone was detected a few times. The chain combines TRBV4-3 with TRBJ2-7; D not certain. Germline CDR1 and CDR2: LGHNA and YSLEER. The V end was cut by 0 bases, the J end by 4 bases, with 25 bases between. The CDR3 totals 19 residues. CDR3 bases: TGCGCCAGCAGCCAAGAACGGAGTGTTGGCCCCGCCCGCAGATACGAGCAGTACTTC. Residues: CASSQERSVGPARRYEQYF.

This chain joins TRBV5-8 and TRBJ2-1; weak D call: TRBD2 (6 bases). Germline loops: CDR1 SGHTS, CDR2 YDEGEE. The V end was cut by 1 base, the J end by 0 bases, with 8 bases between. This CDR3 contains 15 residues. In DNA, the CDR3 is TGTGCCAGCAGCTTGAGTAGCGGCTCCTACAATGAGCAGTTCTTC. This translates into CASSLSSGSYNEQFF.

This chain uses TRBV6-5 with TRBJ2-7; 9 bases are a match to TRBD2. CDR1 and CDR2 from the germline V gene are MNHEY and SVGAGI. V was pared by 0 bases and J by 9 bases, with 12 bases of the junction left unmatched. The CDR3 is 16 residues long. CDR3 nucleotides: TGTGCCAGCAGTTACTCGGCGGGAGGCGGGAGGGTGGTGCAGTACTTC. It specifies CASSYSAGGGRVVQYF.

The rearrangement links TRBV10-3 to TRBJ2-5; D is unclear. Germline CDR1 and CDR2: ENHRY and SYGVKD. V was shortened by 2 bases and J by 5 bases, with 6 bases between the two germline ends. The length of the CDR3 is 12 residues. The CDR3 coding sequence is TGTGCCATCAGTGAGGTTATGGAGACCCAGTACTTC. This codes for CAISEVMETQYF.

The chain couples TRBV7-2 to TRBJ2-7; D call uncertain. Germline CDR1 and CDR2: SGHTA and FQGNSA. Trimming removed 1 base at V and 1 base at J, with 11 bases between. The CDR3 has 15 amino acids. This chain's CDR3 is CASSLEQELSYEQYF. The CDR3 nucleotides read TGTGCCAGCAGCTTAGAACAAGAATTATCCTACGAGCAGTACTTC. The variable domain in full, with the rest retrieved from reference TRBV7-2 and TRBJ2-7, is GAGVSQSPSNKVTEKGKDVELRCDPISGHTALYWYRQSLGQGLEFLIYFQGNSAPDKSGLPSDRFSAERTGGSVSTLTIQRTQQEDSAVYLCASSLEQELSYEQYFGPGTRLTVT.

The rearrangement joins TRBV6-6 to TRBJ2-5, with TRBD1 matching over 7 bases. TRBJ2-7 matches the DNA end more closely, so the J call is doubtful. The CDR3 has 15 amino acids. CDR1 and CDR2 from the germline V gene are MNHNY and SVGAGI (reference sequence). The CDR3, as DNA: TGTGCCAGCAGTTATTCGGCAGGGGGTCCCTACGAGCAGTACTTC. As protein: CASSYSAGGPYEQYF.

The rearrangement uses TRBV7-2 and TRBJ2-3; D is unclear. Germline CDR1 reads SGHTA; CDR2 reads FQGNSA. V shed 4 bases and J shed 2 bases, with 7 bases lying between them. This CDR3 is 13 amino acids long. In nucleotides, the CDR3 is TGTGCCAGCAGCTCGCGTCCCACAGATACGCAGTATTTT. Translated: CASSSRPTDTQYF.

The CDR3 protein is CASTRGGLKTYEQYF. The CDR3, as DNA: TGTGCCAGCACCCGAGGGGGACTAAAGACATACGAGCAGTACTTC. The V and J genes are TRBV6-1 and TRBJ2-7, with D possibly matching TRBD2 (7 bases). The CDR3 extends over 15 amino acids. V was cut by 7 bases and J by 4 bases, with 20 bases left in between. From germline, CDR1 is MNHNS and CDR2 SASEGT.

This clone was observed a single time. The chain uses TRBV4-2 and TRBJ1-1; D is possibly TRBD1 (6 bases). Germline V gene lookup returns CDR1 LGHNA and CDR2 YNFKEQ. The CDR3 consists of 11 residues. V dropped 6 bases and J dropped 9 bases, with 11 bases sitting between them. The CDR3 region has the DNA TGTGCCAGCAGTCCGGGGGGGCAAGCTTTCTTT. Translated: CASSPGGQAFF.

The CDR3 reads CASSLKREHGYTF. As DNA, the CDR3 is TGTGCCAGCAGCTTAAAACGGGAACATGGCTACACCTTC. The chain carries TRBV7-2 and TRBJ1-2; D is ambiguous. The germline CDR1 and CDR2 sequences are SGHTA and FQGNSA. The CDR3 loop spans 13 amino acids. V lost 2 bases to trimming and J lost 6 bases, with 10 bases between them.

The CDR3 sequence is CASSFSGALNTEAFF. The CDR3 DNA sequence: TGCGCCAGCAGCTTTAGCGGGGCCCTGAACACTGAAGCTTTCTTT. The chain recombines TRBV5-1 with TRBJ1-1, with D possibly matching TRBD1 (5 bases). The V gene's germline CDR1 is SGHRS and CDR2 YFSETQ. This CDR3 comprises 15 residues. The V and J ends lost 2 bases and 0 bases respectively, with 11 bases between them. Full variable domain (remainder filled in from reference TRBV5-1 and TRBJ1-1): KAGVTQTPRYLIKTRGQQVTLSCSPISGHRSVSWYQQTPGQGLQFLFEYFSETQRNKGNFPGRFSGRQFSNSRSEMNVSTLELGDSALYLCASSFSGALNTEAFFGQGTRLTVV.

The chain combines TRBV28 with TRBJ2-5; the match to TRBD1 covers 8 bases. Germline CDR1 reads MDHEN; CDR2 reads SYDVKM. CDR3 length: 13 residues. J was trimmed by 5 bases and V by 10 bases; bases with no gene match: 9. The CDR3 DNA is TGTGCCATCCAGACAGGGGCGGAGGAGACCCAGTACTTC. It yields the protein CAIQTGAEETQYF.

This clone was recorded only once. CDR3 bases: TGCAGCGTCGCGGGACTAGGTAACTACGAGCAGTACTTC. Its translation is CSVAGLGNYEQYF. The V call is TRBV29-1, the J call TRBJ2-7; 8 nucleotides line up with TRBD2. The CDR3 extends over 13 amino acids. Germline-derived CDR1 and CDR2 are SQVTM and ANQGSEA. The V segment lost 6 bases and the J segment 3 bases; nucleotides outside the gene matches: 7.

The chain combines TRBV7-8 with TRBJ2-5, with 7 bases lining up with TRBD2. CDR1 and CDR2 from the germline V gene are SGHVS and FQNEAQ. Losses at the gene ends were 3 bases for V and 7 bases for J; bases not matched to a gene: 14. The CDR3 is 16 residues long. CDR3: CASSFRSVGGGGTQYF. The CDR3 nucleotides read TGTGCCAGCAGCTTCCGCAGCGTGGGGGGGGGAGGGACCCAGTACTTC.

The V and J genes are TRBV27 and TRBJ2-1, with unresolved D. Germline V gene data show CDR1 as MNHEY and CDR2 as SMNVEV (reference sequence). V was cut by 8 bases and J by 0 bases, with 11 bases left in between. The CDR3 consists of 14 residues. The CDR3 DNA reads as TGTGCCAGCGGGCAGTTTTACTCCTACAATGAGCAGTTCTTC. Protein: CASGQFYSYNEQFF.

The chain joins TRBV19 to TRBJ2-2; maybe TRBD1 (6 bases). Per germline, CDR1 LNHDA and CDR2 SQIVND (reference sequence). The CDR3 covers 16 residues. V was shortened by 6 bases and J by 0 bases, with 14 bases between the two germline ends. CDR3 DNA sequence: TGTGCCAGTAGACTCCAACAGGGTGCGAACACCGGGGAGCTGTTTTTT. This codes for CASRLQQGANTGELFF.

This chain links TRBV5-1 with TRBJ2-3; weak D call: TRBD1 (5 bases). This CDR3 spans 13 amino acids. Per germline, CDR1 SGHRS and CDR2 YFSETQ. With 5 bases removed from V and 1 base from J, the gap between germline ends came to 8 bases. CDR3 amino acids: CASRDSRTDTQYF. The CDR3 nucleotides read TGCGCCAGCAGAGACAGCCGCACAGATACGCAGTATTTT. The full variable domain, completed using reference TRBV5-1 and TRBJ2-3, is KAGVTQTPRYLIKTRGQQVTLSCSPISGHRSVSWYQQTPGQGLQFLFEYFSETQRNKGNFPGRFSGRQFSNSRSEMNVSTLELGDSALYLCASRDSRTDTQYFGPGTRLTVL.

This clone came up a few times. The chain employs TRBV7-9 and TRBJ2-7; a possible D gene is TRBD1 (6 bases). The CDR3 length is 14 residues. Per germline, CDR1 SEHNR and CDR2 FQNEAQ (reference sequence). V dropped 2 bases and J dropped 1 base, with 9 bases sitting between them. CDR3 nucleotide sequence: TGTGCCAGCAGCTTATACAGGGATTCCTACGAGCAGTACTTC. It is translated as CASSLYRDSYEQYF.

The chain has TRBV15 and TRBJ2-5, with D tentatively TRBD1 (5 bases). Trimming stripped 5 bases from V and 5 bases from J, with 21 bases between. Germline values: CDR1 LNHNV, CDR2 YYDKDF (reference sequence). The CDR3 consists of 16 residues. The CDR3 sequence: CATSAPSQGGPETQYF. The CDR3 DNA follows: TGTGCCACCAGCGCACCAAGCCAGGGCGGACCCGAGACCCAGTACTTC.

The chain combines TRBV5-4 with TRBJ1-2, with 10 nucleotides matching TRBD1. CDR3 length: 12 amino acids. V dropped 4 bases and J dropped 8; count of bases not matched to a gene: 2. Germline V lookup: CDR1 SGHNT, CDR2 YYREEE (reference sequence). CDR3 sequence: CASSGQGEGYTF. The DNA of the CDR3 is TGTGCCAGCAGCGGACAGGGGGAGGGCTACACCTTC.

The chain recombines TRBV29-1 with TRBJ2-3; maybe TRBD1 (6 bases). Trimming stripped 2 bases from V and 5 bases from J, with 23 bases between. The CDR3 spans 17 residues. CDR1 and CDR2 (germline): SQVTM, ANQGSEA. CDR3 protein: CSVEIPPGLEGGDTQYF. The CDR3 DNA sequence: TGCAGCGTTGAAATCCCCCCAGGACTTGAAGGGGGAGATACGCAGTATTTT.

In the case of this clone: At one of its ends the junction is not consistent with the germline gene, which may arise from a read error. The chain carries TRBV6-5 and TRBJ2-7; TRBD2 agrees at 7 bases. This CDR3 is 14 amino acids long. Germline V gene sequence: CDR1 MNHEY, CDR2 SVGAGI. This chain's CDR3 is CASSQQRGTYEQHF. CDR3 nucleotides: TGTGCCAGCAGTCAGCAGCGGGGCACCTACGAGCAGCACTTC.